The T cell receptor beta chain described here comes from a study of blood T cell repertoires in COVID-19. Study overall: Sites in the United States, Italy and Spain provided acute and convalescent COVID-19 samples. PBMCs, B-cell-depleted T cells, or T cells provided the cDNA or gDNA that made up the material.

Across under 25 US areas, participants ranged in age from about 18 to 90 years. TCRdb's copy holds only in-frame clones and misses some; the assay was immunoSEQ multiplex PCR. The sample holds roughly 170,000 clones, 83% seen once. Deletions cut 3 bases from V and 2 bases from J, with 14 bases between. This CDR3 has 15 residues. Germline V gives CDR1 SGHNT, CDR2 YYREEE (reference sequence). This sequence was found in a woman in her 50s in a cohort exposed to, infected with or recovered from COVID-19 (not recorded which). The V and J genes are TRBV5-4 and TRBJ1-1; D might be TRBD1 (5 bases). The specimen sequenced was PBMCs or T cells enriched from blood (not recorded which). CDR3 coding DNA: TGTGCCAGCAGCTATGCCTCCGGGGGTAACACTGAAGCTTTCTTT. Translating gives CASSYASGGNTEAFF.